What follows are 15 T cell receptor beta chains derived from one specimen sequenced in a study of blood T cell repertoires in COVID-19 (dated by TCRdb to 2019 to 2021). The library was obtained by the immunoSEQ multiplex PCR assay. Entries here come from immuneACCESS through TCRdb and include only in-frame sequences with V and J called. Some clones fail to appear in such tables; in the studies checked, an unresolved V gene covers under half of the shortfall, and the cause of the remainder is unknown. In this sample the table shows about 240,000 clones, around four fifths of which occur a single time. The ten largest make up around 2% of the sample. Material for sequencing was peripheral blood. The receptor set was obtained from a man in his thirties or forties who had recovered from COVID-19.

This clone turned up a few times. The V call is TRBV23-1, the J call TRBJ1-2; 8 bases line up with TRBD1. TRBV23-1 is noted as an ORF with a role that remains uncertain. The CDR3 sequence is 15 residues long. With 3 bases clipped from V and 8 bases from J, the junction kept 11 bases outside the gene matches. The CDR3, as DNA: TGCGCCAGCAGTCAGCGGGACAGGCTAAAAGGAGGCTACACCTTC. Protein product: CASSQRDRLKGGYTF.

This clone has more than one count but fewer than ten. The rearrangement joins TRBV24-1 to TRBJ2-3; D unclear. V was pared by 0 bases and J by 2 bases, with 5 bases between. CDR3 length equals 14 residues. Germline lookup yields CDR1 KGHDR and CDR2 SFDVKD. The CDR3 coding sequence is TGTGCCACCAGTGATTTGGGCTTCACAGATACGCAGTATTTT. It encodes CATSDLGFTDTQYF.

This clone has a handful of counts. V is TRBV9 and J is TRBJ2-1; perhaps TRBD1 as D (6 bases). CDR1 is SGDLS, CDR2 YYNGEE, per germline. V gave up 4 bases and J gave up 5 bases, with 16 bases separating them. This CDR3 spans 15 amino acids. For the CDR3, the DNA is TGTGCCAGCAGCTTAAGACAGGAGGTCGACAATGAGCAGTTCTTC. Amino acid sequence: CASSLRQEVDNEQFF.

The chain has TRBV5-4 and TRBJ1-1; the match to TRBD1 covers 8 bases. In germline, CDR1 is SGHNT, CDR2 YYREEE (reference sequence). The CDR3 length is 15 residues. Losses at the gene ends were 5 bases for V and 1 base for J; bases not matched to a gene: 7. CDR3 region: CASRSGGTGNTEAFF. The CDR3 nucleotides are TGTGCCAGCAGATCAGGGGGGACAGGGAACACTGAAGCTTTCTTT.

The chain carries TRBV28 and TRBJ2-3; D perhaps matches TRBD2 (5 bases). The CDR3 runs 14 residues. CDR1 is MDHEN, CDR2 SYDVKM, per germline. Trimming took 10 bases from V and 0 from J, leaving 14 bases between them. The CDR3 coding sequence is TGTGCCACCCTGGCGGGTCAAAGCACAGATACGCAGTATTTT. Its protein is CATLAGQSTDTQYF.

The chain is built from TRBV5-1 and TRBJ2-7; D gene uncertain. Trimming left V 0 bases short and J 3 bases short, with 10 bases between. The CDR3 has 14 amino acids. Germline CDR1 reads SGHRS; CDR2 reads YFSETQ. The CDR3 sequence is CASSLGEGGYEQYF. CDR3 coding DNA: TGCGCCAGCAGCTTGGGCGAAGGCGGCTACGAGCAGTACTTC. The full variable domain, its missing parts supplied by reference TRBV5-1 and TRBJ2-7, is KAGVTQTPRYLIKTRGQQVTLSCSPISGHRSVSWYQQTPGQGLQFLFEYFSETQRNKGNFPGRFSGRQFSNSRSEMNVSTLELGDSALYLCASSLGEGGYEQYFGPGTRLTVT.

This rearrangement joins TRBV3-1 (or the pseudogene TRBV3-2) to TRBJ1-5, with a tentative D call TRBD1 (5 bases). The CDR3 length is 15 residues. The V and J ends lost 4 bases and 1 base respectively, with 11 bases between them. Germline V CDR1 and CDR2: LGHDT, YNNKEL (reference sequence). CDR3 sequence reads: CASSRSGGSNQPQHF. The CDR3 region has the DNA TGTGCCAGCAGCCGATCTGGGGGGAGCAATCAGCCCCAGCATTTT.

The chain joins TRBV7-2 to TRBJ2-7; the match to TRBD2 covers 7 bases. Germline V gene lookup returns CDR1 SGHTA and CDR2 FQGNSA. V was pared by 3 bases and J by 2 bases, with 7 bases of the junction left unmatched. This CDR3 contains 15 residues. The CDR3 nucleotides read TGTGCCAGCAGCTTGGCGGCGGGGGTTCCCTACGAGCAGTACTTC. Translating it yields CASSLAAGVPYEQYF.

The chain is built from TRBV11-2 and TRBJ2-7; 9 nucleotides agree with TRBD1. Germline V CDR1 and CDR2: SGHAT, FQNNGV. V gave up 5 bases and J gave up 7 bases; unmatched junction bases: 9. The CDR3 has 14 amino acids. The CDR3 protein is CASSKQGARREQYV. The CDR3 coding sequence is TGTGCCAGCAGCAAACAGGGGGCCCGGAGAGAGCAGTACGTC.

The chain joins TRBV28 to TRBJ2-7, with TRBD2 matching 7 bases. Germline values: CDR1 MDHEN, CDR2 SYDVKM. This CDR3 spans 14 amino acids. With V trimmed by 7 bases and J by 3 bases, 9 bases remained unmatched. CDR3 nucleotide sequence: TGTGCCAGCACCATTCGGACTAGTGGCTACGAGCAGTACGTC. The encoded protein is CASTIRTSGYEQYV.

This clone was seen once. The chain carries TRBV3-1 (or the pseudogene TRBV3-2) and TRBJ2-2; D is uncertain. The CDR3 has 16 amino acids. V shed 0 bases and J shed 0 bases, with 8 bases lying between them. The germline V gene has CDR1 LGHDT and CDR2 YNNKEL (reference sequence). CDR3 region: CASSQDVRTNTGELFF. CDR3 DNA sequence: TGTGCCAGCAGCCAAGATGTGAGGACGAACACCGGGGAGCTGTTTTTT.

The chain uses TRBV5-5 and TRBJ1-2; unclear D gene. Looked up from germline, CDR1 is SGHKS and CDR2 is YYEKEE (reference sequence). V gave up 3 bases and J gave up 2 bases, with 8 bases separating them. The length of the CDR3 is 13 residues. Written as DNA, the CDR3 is TGTGCCAGCAGCTCCGGGATAAACTATGGCTACACCTTC. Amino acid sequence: CASSSGINYGYTF.

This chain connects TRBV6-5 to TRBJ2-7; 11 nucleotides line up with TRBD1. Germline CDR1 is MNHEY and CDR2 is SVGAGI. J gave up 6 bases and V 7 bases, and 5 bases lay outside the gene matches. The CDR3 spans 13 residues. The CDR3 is CASTVGQGGEQYV. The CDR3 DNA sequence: TGTGCCAGCACCGTGGGACAGGGGGGCGAGCAGTACGTC.

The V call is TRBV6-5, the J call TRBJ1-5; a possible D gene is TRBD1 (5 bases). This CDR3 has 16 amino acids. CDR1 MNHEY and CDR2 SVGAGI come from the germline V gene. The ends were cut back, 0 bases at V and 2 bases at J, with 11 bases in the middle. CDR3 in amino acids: CASSYSWRGGNQPQHF. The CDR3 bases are TGTGCCAGCAGTTACTCCTGGAGGGGAGGCAATCAGCCCCAGCATTTT.

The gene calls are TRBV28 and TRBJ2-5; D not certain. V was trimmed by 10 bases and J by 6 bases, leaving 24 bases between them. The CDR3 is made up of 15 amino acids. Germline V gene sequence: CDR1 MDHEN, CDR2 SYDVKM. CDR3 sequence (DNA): TGTGCCACGAAATCTAGACTGGAGAGGCGGCAGACCCAGTACTTC. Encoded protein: CATKSRLERRQTQYF.